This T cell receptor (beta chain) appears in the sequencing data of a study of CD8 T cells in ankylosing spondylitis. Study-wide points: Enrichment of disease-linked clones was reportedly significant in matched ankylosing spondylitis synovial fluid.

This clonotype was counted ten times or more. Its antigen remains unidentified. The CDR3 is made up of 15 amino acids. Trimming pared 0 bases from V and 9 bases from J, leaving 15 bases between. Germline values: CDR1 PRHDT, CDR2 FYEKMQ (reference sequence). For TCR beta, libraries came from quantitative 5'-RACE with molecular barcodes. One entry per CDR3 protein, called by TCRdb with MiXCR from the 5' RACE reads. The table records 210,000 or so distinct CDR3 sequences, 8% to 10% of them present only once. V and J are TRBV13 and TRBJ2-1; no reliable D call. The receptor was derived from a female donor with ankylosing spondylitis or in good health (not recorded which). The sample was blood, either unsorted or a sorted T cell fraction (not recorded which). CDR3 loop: CASSLGLATGVEQFF. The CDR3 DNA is TGTGCCAGCAGCTTAGGCCTTGCGACTGGGGTTGAGCAGTTCTTC.